The clone carrying this T cell receptor beta chain was seen only a few times. Profiled with immunoSEQ multiplex PCR; TCRdb holds only in-frame clones, not every one. Altogether roughly 60,000 clones are present, approximately 81% being singletons, with the ten largest covering 9%. Time point reported: after dendritic cell vaccination, including at tumor progression/relapse. These data come from a study of glioma-infiltrating T cells after dendritic cell vaccination. Looking at the study overall: Monocyte-derived dendritic cells, cultured approximately seven days with IL-4 and GM-CSF, were pulsed with autologous tumor lysate.

Sequencing used blood, obtained after dendritic cell vaccination. The TCR originated in a human donor with glioblastoma.

CDR3 coding DNA: TGTGCCAGCAGCGAGACACCTTATAGCAATCAGCCCCAGCATTTT. It specifies CASSETPYSNQPQHF. The chain links TRBV9 to TRBJ1-5; D is unclear. The CDR3 is 15 residues long. V lost 3 bases, J lost 0 bases, and 10 bases lay in between. Germline V gene data show CDR1 as SGDLS and CDR2 as YYNGEE.